Detailed here is one T cell receptor (beta chain). The record originates from a study of blood T cell repertoires in COVID-19. Study overall: COVID-19 samples from acute and convalescent phases originated in the United States, Italy and Spain. Sources were T cells, B-cell-depleted T cells, or PBMCs; the material itself was cDNA or gDNA.

Original methodology: Nucleated cell counts were estimated from reference gene primer amplification. The repertoire was sequenced with immunoSEQ multiplex PCR; TCRdb's copy has only in-frame clones and lacks some. Clone size and the V and J calls come from that table; the DNA yielded D and trimming. The data contain roughly 92,000 clones, roughly 88% of them seen just once; the ten biggest clones take up more than 25%. This CDR3 region has 16 residues. Trimming cost V 6 bases and J 8 bases; bases outside gene matches: 13. Per germline, CDR1 SNHLY and CDR2 FYNNEI. The sequence was collected from a woman older than 75 with active or convalescent COVID-19. V is TRBV2 and J is TRBJ2-3, with 11 bases aligning to TRBD2. The sample comprised peripheral blood. This CDR3 reads CASRRPVAGGLGTQYF. The CDR3 DNA sequence: TGTGCCAGCAGACGACCCGTAGCGGGGGGGCTTGGTACGCAGTATTTT.